This T cell receptor beta chain appears in the sequencing data of a study of control samples from healthy donors and cancer patients. CDR1 is KGHDR, CDR2 SFDVKD, per germline. This CDR3 has 13 amino acids. The V gene lost 10 bases and the J gene lost 1 base, with 12 bases spanning the gap. Here immunoSEQ multiplex PCR was the method, and the copy in TCRdb shows in-frame clones only, minus some. Seen here are about 120,000 clones, around 88% observed once, and the top ten hold less than 3.5%. This sequence was found in a man aged 40-49 years in good health. Sequences were obtained from blood. The V and J genes are TRBV24-1 and TRBJ1-1; D might be TRBD1 (6 bases). CDR3 DNA sequence: TGTGCCACGAGCCGGGACAAGAACACTGAAGCTTTCTTT. It specifies CATSRDKNTEAFF.